This TCR beta chain originates from a study of blood T cell repertoires in COVID-19. Study overall: Italy, Spain and the United States were the sources of the convalescent and acute COVID-19 samples. PBMCs, B-cell-depleted T cells, or T cells were the source of the cDNA or gDNA that made up the material.

The germline V gene encodes CDR1 MNHEY and CDR2 SMNVEV (reference sequence). The CDR3 runs to 14 residues. V trimming: 3 bases; J trimming: 7 bases; junction bases outside the gene matches: 8. Clinical history reported by participants formed the basis on which cohorts were assigned. Sequenced by immunoSEQ multiplex PCR; TCRdb stores in-frame clones only, minus some. In the table there are 200,000 or so clones, about 90% of which are singletons. V gene TRBV27 combines with J gene TRBJ1-2; 7 bases agree with TRBD1. Sequencing was carried out using PBMCs or T cells enriched from blood (not recorded which). The clonotype comes from a woman between 25 and 40 years old who had been exposed to COVID-19. The CDR3 nucleotides are TGTGCCAGCAGTTTGACAGGGACCTTCGGTGGCTACACCTTC. It encodes CASSLTGTFGGYTF.